The 19 T cell receptor beta chains in this list originate from one sample, sequenced in a study of OX40 agonist ivuxolimab in advanced cancers. The method was immunoSEQ multiplex PCR; TCRdb's version includes in-frame clones alone and lacks a portion of them. The profile shows roughly 43,000 clones, 91% of them singletons. The input for sequencing was CD4+ or CD8+ T cells sorted from blood, taken in a trial of the OX40 agonist ivuxolimab. These receptors were obtained from an adult with an advanced solid tumor such as melanoma, head and neck, liver or kidney cancer.

The chain joins TRBV6-5 to TRBJ2-7; weak D call: TRBD2 (5 bases). The CDR3 runs to 13 residues. The germline CDR1 and CDR2 sequences are MNHEY and SVGAGI. V lost 6 bases and J lost 2, with 11 bases in between. CDR3 protein: CASRPGFTYEQYF. For the CDR3, the DNA is TGTGCCAGCAGACCGGGGTTCACCTACGAGCAGTACTTC.

The chain is built from TRBV27 and TRBJ2-1; maybe TRBD2 (6 bases). CDR3 length equals 18 residues. CDR1 is MNHEY, CDR2 SMNVEV, per germline (reference sequence). V lost 1 base and J 1 base, leaving 17 bases between the germline ends. The CDR3 DNA is TGTGCCAGCAGTTTATTCCCGGGTTCCGGGGGATCCTACAATGAGCAGTTCTTC. It translates to CASSLFPGSGGSYNEQFF.

The chain employs TRBV7-9 and TRBJ2-7; the match to TRBD2 covers 10 bases. With 9 bases clipped from V and 1 base from J, the junction kept 15 bases outside the gene matches. The CDR3 covers 17 residues. In germline, CDR1 is SEHNR, CDR2 FQNEAQ (reference sequence). CDR3 coding DNA: TGTGCCAGAAGCCTCCTGAAACGGACTAGCGGTTCCTACGAGCAGTACTTC. It specifies CARSLLKRTSGSYEQYF.

The chain joins TRBV9 to TRBJ2-4; D may be TRBD1 or TRBD2 (5 bases each). In germline, CDR1 is SGDLS, CDR2 YYNGEE. V was cut by 0 bases and J by 5 bases, with 6 bases left in between. This CDR3 spans 13 amino acids. In DNA form, the CDR3 reads TGTGCCAGCAGCGTAGGGGACGAAAACATTCAGTACTTC. This sequence encodes CASSVGDENIQYF.

This chain uses TRBV4-2 with TRBJ2-5; a weak D match, TRBD2 (5 bases). The V gene's germline CDR1 is LGHNA and CDR2 YNFKEQ. There are 15 residues in the CDR3. Deletions cut 1 base from V and 4 bases from J, with 13 bases between. Here the CDR3 DNA reads TGTGCCAGCAGCCAAGTTTCTGTAGCGCCAGAGACCCAGTACTTC. Protein sequence: CASSQVSVAPETQYF.

The chain recombines TRBV4-1 with TRBJ2-3; the D gene is possibly TRBD2 (6 bases). In germline, CDR1 is MGHRA, CDR2 YSYEKL. The CDR3 is made up of 17 amino acids. Trimming shortened V by 5 bases and J by 2 bases, and 20 bases separated the two germline ends. CDR3 sequence: CASSGLKRAGFTDTQYF. CDR3 DNA sequence: TGCGCCAGCAGCGGACTGAAGCGAGCGGGTTTCACAGATACGCAGTATTTT.

This sequence joins TRBV11-2 and TRBJ2-7; 10 bases map to TRBD2. The J segment lost 3 bases and the V segment lost 5 bases, leaving 7 bases of the junction unmatched. The CDR3 length is 15 residues. The germline V gene encodes CDR1 SGHAT and CDR2 FQNNGV. CDR3 sequence reads: CASSRTSGDFYEQYF. CDR3 nucleotide sequence: TGTGCCAGCAGCCGTACTAGCGGGGACTTCTACGAGCAGTACTTC.

The rearrangement uses TRBV7-8 and TRBJ2-1; either TRBD1 or TRBD2 may supply D (5 bases each). In germline, CDR1 is SGHVS, CDR2 FQNEAQ. CDR3 length: 15 amino acids. Trimming left V 1 base short and J 4 bases short, with 11 bases between. The CDR3 reads CASSLGGTAYNEQFF. In DNA form, the CDR3 reads TGTGCCAGCAGCTTAGGAGGGACCGCGTACAATGAGCAGTTCTTC. Full variable domain (missing parts from reference TRBV7-8 and TRBJ2-1): GAGVSQSPRYKVAKRGQDVALRCDPISGHVSLFWYQQALGQGPEFLTYFQNEAQLDKSGLPSDRFFAERPEGSVSTLKIQRTQQEDSAVYLCASSLGGTAYNEQFFGPGTRLTVL.

Here the CDR3 DNA reads TGTGCCAGCAGCTTGGAGGAGGCTAGCGGGGGGCCATACAATGAGCAGTTCTTC. The encoded protein is CASSLEEASGGPYNEQFF. The chain is built from TRBV5-4 and TRBJ2-1; 11 bases are a match to TRBD2. Germline trimming cut 0 bases from V and 4 bases from J; bases unmatched to any gene: 9. Germline V gene lookup returns CDR1 SGHNT and CDR2 YYREEE (reference sequence). The CDR3 totals 18 residues.

The rearrangement joins TRBV18 to TRBJ2-4; D may be TRBD2 (6 bases). The CDR3 is made up of 14 amino acids. V lost 6 bases to trimming and J lost 6 bases, with 15 bases between them. Germline CDR1 KGHSH, CDR2 LQKENI. CDR3 bases: TGTGCCAGCTCCCGGAGGGGTCAGTCAAACATTCAGTACTTC. Residues: CASSRRGQSNIQYF. Together with reference TRBV18 and TRBJ2-4, the CDR3 gives the full variable domain: NAGVMQNPRHLVRRRGQEARLRCSPMKGHSHVYWYRQLPEEGLKFMVYLQKENIIDESGMPKERFSAEFPKEGPSILRIQQVVRGDSAAYFCASSRRGQSNIQYFGAGTRLSVL.

The rearrangement links TRBV4-3 to TRBJ2-7; TRBD2 aligns across 9 bases. Germline V CDR1 and CDR2: LGHNA, YSLEER. The CDR3 length is 16 residues. V was clipped by 4 bases and J by 5 bases; unmatched bases: 12. The chain's CDR3 is CASSLMVAGGPDEQYF. The CDR3 nucleotides are TGCGCCAGCAGCCTCATGGTTGCGGGAGGGCCTGACGAGCAGTACTTC.

This clone occurred once. The chain recombines TRBV9 with TRBJ2-1; a weak D match, TRBD1 (5 bases). The CDR3 totals 16 residues. V gave up 0 bases and J gave up 4 bases, with 14 bases separating them. Looked up from germline, CDR1 is SGDLS and CDR2 is YYNGEE. CDR3 amino acids: CASSVEGAALYNEQFF. DNA of the CDR3: TGTGCCAGCAGCGTAGAAGGGGCGGCCTTGTACAATGAGCAGTTCTTC. Full variable domain (rest looked up from reference TRBV9 and TRBJ2-1): DSGVTQTPKHLITATGQRVTLRCSPRSGDLSVYWYQQSLDQGLQFLIQYYNGEERAKGNILERFSAQQFPDLHSELNLSSLELGDSALYFCASSVEGAALYNEQFFGPGTRLTVL.

This rearrangement joins TRBV9 to TRBJ2-7; 8 positions match TRBD2. V shed 4 bases and J 11 bases; nucleotides not matched to a gene: 14. The CDR3 has 14 residues. CDR1 and CDR2 (germline): SGDLS, YYNGEE. The DNA of the CDR3 is TGTGCCAGCAGCCCCCTCCCCGGCGGGAGGATAAAGTACTTC. Translated: CASSPLPGGRIKYF.

The chain couples TRBV4-1 to TRBJ2-5; possibly TRBD1 or TRBD2 for D (5 bases each). Germline V gene lookup returns CDR1 MGHRA and CDR2 YSYEKL. V was pared by 4 bases and J by 4 bases, with 13 bases between. The CDR3 consists of 14 residues. The DNA for the CDR3 is TGCGCCAGCAGCCCGGGACCCCAAACAGAGACCCAGTACTTC. Amino acids: CASSPGPQTETQYF.

The chain couples TRBV19 to TRBJ1-2; D possibly corresponds to TRBD1 (5 bases). Trimming removed 7 bases from V and 8 bases from J, with 14 bases in between. The CDR3 is 12 amino acids. Germline V gene data show CDR1 as LNHDA and CDR2 as SQIVND (reference sequence). Written as DNA, the CDR3 is TGTGCCAGTATTGGTCGACAGATGGGCTACACCTTC. This gives the protein CASIGRQMGYTF.

V gene TRBV27 combines with J gene TRBJ2-7, with 10 nucleotides matching TRBD1. Trimming at V came to 6 bases and at J to 6 bases, leaving 8 bases not matched to a gene. The germline CDR1 and CDR2 sequences are MNHEY and SMNVEV (reference sequence). The CDR3 extends over 14 amino acids. The CDR3 nucleotides read TGTGCCAGCAGGCCGGGACAGGGGTTTCCCGAGCAGTACTTC. Amino acids: CASRPGQGFPEQYF.

By sample share, this clone is medium-sized. CDR3 protein: CATSRERGGTDTQYF. The CDR3 bases are TGTGCCACCAGCAGAGAGCGGGGGGGCACAGATACGCAGTATTTT. The chain uses TRBV15 and TRBJ2-3; TRBD2 matches 8 bases. The germline V gene has CDR1 LNHNV and CDR2 YYDKDF (reference sequence). The CDR3 has 15 amino acids. Trimming took 0 bases from V and 1 from J; bases not matched to a gene: 0.

The J gene is TRBJ2-1, the V gene TRBV27, with D perhaps TRBD1 or TRBD2 (6 bases each). Germline V gene data show CDR1 as MNHEY and CDR2 as SMNVEV (reference sequence). Trimming removed 2 bases at V and 5 bases at J, with 10 bases between. The length of the CDR3 is 14 residues. CDR3 sequence reads: CASSLQGRHNEQFF. As DNA, the CDR3 is TGTGCCAGCAGTTTACAGGGGAGGCACAATGAGCAGTTCTTC.

The J gene is TRBJ2-3, the V gene TRBV6-1; TRBD2 matches 8 bases. The CDR3 loop spans 15 amino acids. CDR1 is MNHNS and CDR2 is SASEGT in the germline V gene. Trimming removed 8 bases from V and 2 bases from J; junction bases left unmatched: 9. CDR3 nucleotides: TGTGCCAGCGGGGGGTTAGCGGGGAACACAGATACGCAGTATTTT. As protein: CASGGLAGNTDTQYF.